The rows below give T cell receptor beta chains drawn from one sample of a study of human T cells and chemical hapten exposure. MiXCR, run by TCRdb on the RACE reads, gives a single entry per CDR3 protein. There are roughly 120,000 distinct CDR3 sequences in the sample; approximately 15% occur only once, and approximately 0.89% lies in the top ten. Specimen: whole blood, collected in connection with sensitization to the hapten diphenylcyclopropenone (DPC). All receptors come from a man aged 18 to 29 with alopecia areata. Some clones in this sample may be carry-over from other donors' samples. The CDR3 runs from the conserved cysteine through the conserved F or W. A D gene is named only where the DNA matches it firmly. For some rows the clone size is stated as once, few or many, or as a class when expanded; others skip it.

v_call: TRBV20-1
d_call: .
clone_size: .
j_call: TRBJ2-5
cdr3_aa: CSARGEETQYF
cdr3_nt: TGCAGTGCTAGAGGAGAAGAGACCCAGTACTTC

v_call: TRBV11-3
d_call: .
clone_size: many
j_call: TRBJ1-1
cdr3_aa: CASSPDTGAEAFF
cdr3_nt: TGTGCCAGCAGCCCGGATACAGGAGCTGAAGCTTTCTTT

v_call: TRBV12-3/TRBV12-4
d_call: .
clone_size: .
j_call: TRBJ2-3
cdr3_aa: CASSLEQGVGADTQYF
cdr3_nt: TGTGCCAGCAGTTTAGAACAGGGAGTCGGGGCAGATACGCAGTATTTT

v_call: TRBV7-2
d_call: TRBD1
clone_size: few
j_call: TRBJ1-5
cdr3_aa: CASSVRGNQPQHF
cdr3_nt: TGTGCCAGCAGCGTCAGGGGGAATCAGCCCCAGCATTTT

v_call: TRBV7-6
d_call: .
clone_size: few
j_call: TRBJ2-1
cdr3_aa: CASSREQDWTTSNEQFF
cdr3_nt: TGTGCCAGCAGCCGCGAACAGGACTGGACGACGTCAAATGAGCAGTTCTTC

v_call: TRBV27
d_call: .
clone_size: few
j_call: TRBJ2-5
cdr3_aa: CASSFLPGEETQYF
cdr3_nt: TGTGCCAGCAGTTTCCTCCCAGGGGAAGAGACCCAGTACTTC

v_call: TRBV20-1
d_call: TRBD1
clone_size: .
j_call: TRBJ2-7
cdr3_aa: CSAAKDRGSSEQYF
cdr3_nt: TGCAGTGCCGCGAAGGACAGGGGGTCCTCCGAGCAGTACTTC

v_call: TRBV24-1
d_call: .
clone_size: .
j_call: TRBJ1-5
cdr3_aa: CATSEGQPNQPQHF
cdr3_nt: TGTGCCACCAGTGAGGGGCAGCCAAATCAGCCCCAGCATTTT

v_call: TRBV5-6
d_call: .
clone_size: .
j_call: TRBJ2-1
cdr3_aa: CASTGTAYNEQFF
cdr3_nt: TGTGCCAGCACTGGGACTGCCTACAATGAGCAGTTCTTC

v_call: TRBV29-1
d_call: TRBD1
clone_size: few
j_call: TRBJ1-2
cdr3_aa: CSVEVAGTDGYTF
cdr3_nt: TGCAGCGTTGAAGTTGCTGGGACAGATGGCTACACCTTC

v_call: TRBV13
d_call: .
clone_size: many
j_call: TRBJ1-2
cdr3_aa: CASSLGGNYGYTF
cdr3_nt: TGTGCCAGCAGCCTGGGCGGGAACTATGGCTACACCTTC

v_call: TRBV28
d_call: .
clone_size: few
j_call: TRBJ2-7
cdr3_aa: CASSTLRPYEQYF
cdr3_nt: TGTGCCAGCAGTACCCTCCGTCCGTACGAGCAGTACTTC

v_call: TRBV27
d_call: .
clone_size: .
j_call: TRBJ1-4
cdr3_aa: CASSLLGAGPPGLFF
cdr3_nt: TGTGCCAGCAGTTTATTAGGGGCGGGGCCCCCGGGTCTGTTTTTT

v_call: TRBV28
d_call: TRBD1
clone_size: few
j_call: TRBJ2-5
cdr3_aa: CASSSRRDRVETQYF
cdr3_nt: TGTGCCAGCAGTTCTCGCCGGGACAGGGTCGAGACCCAGTACTTC

v_call: TRBV20-1
d_call: .
clone_size: few
j_call: TRBJ1-5
cdr3_aa: CSATRQDSNQPQHF
cdr3_nt: TGCAGTGCTACCCGACAGGATAGCAATCAGCCCCAGCATTTT

v_call: TRBV5-1
d_call: .
clone_size: many
j_call: TRBJ1-5
cdr3_aa: CASSLGDRENQPQHF
cdr3_nt: TGCGCCAGCAGCTTGGGTGACAGAGAAAATCAGCCCCAGCATTTT

v_call: TRBV11-2
d_call: .
clone_size: few
j_call: TRBJ2-5
cdr3_aa: CASSLDGVETQYF
cdr3_nt: TGTGCCAGCAGCTTAGATGGGGTTGAGACCCAGTACTTC

v_call: TRBV11-2
d_call: .
clone_size: .
j_call: TRBJ2-7
cdr3_aa: CASSASGRTAYEQYF
cdr3_nt: TGTGCCAGCAGCGCATCGGGCAGAACCGCCTACGAGCAGTACTTC

v_call: TRBV5-4
d_call: .
clone_size: .
j_call: TRBJ2-3
cdr3_aa: CASSPNVGSDTQYF
cdr3_nt: TGTGCCAGCAGCCCAAATGTGGGGTCAGATACGCAGTATTTT

v_call: TRBV20-1
d_call: .
clone_size: .
j_call: TRBJ2-1
cdr3_aa: CSAGAHEQFF
cdr3_nt: TGCAGTGCGGGAGCCCATGAGCAGTTCTTC

v_call: TRBV5-6
d_call: .
clone_size: few
j_call: TRBJ1-5
cdr3_aa: CASSSATGFHSNQPQHF
cdr3_nt: TGTGCCAGCAGCTCGGCTACAGGGTTTCATAGCAATCAGCCCCAGCATTTT

v_call: TRBV10-3
d_call: .
clone_size: few
j_call: TRBJ2-2
cdr3_aa: CAISEGHPNTGELFF
cdr3_nt: TGTGCCATCAGTGAAGGCCACCCGAACACCGGGGAGCTGTTTTTT

v_call: TRBV4-2
d_call: TRBD1
clone_size: few
j_call: TRBJ1-5
cdr3_aa: CASSWDRKGQPQHF
cdr3_nt: TGTGCCAGCAGCTGGGACAGGAAGGGGCAGCCCCAGCATTTT

v_call: TRBV9
d_call: .
clone_size: .
j_call: TRBJ2-1
cdr3_aa: CASSAGFARDNEQFF
cdr3_nt: TGTGCCAGCAGCGCAGGTTTCGCCCGGGACAATGAGCAGTTCTTC

v_call: TRBV7-9
d_call: .
clone_size: few
j_call: TRBJ1-5
cdr3_aa: CASSAGIWVNQPQHF
cdr3_nt: TGTGCCAGCAGCGCCGGTATTTGGGTCAATCAGCCCCAGCATTTT

v_call: TRBV11-2
d_call: TRBD1
clone_size: few
j_call: TRBJ2-7
cdr3_aa: CASSAPGTGFYEQYF
cdr3_nt: TGTGCCAGCAGCGCCCCAGGGACAGGGTTTTACGAGCAGTACTTC

v_call: TRBV3-1
d_call: TRBD1
clone_size: .
j_call: TRBJ2-7
cdr3_aa: CASSRKGTGDWGEQYF
cdr3_nt: TGTGCCAGCAGCCGAAAAGGGACAGGGGATTGGGGCGAGCAGTACTTC

v_call: TRBV5-4
d_call: TRBD1
clone_size: .
j_call: TRBJ1-2
cdr3_aa: CASSSTGGEGYTF
cdr3_nt: TGTGCCAGCAGCTCAACAGGGGGCGAAGGCTACACCTTC

v_call: TRBV12-3/TRBV12-4
d_call: .
clone_size: few
j_call: TRBJ1-5
cdr3_aa: CASSLDTGRSPQHF
cdr3_nt: TGTGCCAGCAGTTTAGACACAGGTCGATCGCCCCAGCATTTT

v_call: TRBV7-3
d_call: .
clone_size: .
j_call: TRBJ2-1
cdr3_aa: CASSRYTGNEQFF
cdr3_nt: TGTGCCAGCAGCCGCTACACAGGGAATGAGCAGTTCTTC

v_call: TRBV12-3/TRBV12-4
d_call: .
clone_size: few
j_call: TRBJ1-1
cdr3_aa: CASSLDYRNTEAFF
cdr3_nt: TGTGCCAGCAGTTTAGATTACCGAAACACTGAAGCTTTCTTT

v_call: TRBV18
d_call: TRBD1
clone_size: .
j_call: TRBJ2-2
cdr3_aa: CASSSGQEYTGELFF
cdr3_nt: TGTGCCAGCTCATCGGGACAGGAATACACCGGGGAGCTGTTTTTT

v_call: TRBV29-1
d_call: TRBD1
clone_size: few
j_call: TRBJ1-1
cdr3_aa: CSVERGTGEAFF
cdr3_nt: TGCAGCGTTGAAAGAGGGACAGGTGAAGCTTTCTTT

v_call: TRBV20-1
d_call: .
clone_size: few
j_call: TRBJ2-1
cdr3_aa: CSATRRQYSYNEQFF
cdr3_nt: TGCAGTGCCACGAGACGACAGTACTCCTACAATGAGCAGTTCTTC

v_call: TRBV5-1
d_call: .
clone_size: .
j_call: TRBJ2-6
cdr3_aa: CASSLAPPGSGANVLTF
cdr3_nt: TGCGCCAGCAGCTTAGCACCGCCTGGATCTGGGGCCAACGTCCTGACTTTC

v_call: TRBV7-8
d_call: .
clone_size: .
j_call: TRBJ2-5
cdr3_aa: CASSLEGGTQETQYF
cdr3_nt: TGTGCCAGCAGCTTAGAAGGTGGGACACAAGAGACCCAGTACTTC

v_call: TRBV7-9
d_call: .
clone_size: .
j_call: TRBJ1-2
cdr3_aa: CASSLAGRVHDYGYTF
cdr3_nt: TGTGCCAGCAGCTTAGCGGGACGAGTTCACGACTATGGCTACACCTTC

v_call: TRBV3-1
d_call: TRBD1
clone_size: many
j_call: TRBJ2-2
cdr3_aa: CASSPDRDGELFF
cdr3_nt: TGTGCCAGCAGCCCAGACAGGGACGGGGAGCTGTTTTTT

v_call: TRBV27
d_call: .
clone_size: once
j_call: TRBJ1-6
cdr3_aa: CASSLGQGYSPLHF
cdr3_nt: TGTGCCAGCAGTTTAGGGCAGGGCTATTCACCCCTCCACTTT

v_call: TRBV2
d_call: TRBD2
clone_size: .
j_call: TRBJ2-3
cdr3_aa: CASSDSGGPPRTDTQYF
cdr3_nt: TGTGCCAGCAGTGATAGCGGGGGGCCCCCCCGCACAGATACGCAGTATTTT

v_call: TRBV9
d_call: .
clone_size: .
j_call: TRBJ1-1
cdr3_aa: CASRLNFDTEAFF
cdr3_nt: TGTGCCAGCAGACTTAACTTCGACACTGAAGCTTTCTTT

v_call: TRBV27
d_call: .
clone_size: .
j_call: TRBJ1-6
cdr3_aa: CASSFQGLDSPLHF
cdr3_nt: TGTGCCAGCAGTTTCCAGGGGTTAGATTCACCCCTCCACTTT

v_call: TRBV7-3
d_call: TRBD1
clone_size: many
j_call: TRBJ2-1
cdr3_aa: CASSFTQGAANNEQFF
cdr3_nt: TGTGCCAGCAGCTTCACACAGGGGGCGGCTAACAATGAGCAGTTCTTC